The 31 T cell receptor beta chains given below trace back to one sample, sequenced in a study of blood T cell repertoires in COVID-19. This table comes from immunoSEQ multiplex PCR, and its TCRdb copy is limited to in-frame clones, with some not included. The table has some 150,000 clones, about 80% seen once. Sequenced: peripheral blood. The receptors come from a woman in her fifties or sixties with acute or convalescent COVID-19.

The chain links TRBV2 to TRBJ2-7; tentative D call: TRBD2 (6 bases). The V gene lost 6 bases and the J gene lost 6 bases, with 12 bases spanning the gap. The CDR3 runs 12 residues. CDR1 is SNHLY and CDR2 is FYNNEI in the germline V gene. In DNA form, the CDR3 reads TGTGCCAGCAGGGGCAGGCGGGGCGAGCAGTACTTC. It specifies CASRGRRGEQYF.

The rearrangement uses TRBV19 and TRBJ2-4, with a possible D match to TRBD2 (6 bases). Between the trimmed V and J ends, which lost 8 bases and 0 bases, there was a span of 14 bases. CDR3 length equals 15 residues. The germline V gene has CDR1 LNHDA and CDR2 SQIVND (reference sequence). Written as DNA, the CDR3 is TGTGCCAGTTCGTTCCTAGCGATAGCCAAAAACATTCAGTACTTC. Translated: CASSFLAIAKNIQYF.

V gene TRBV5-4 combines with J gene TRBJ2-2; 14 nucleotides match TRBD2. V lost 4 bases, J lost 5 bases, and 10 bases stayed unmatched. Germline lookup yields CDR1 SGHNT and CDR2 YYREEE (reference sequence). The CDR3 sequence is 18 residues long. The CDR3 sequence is CASSTGGLAGVGTGELFF. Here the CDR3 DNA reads TGTGCCAGCAGCACGGGGGGACTAGCGGGAGTCGGGACCGGGGAGCTGTTTTTT.

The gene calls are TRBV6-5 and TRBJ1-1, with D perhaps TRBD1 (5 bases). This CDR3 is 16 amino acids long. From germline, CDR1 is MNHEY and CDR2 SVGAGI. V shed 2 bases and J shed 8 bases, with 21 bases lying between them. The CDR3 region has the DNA TGTGCCAGCAGTTACCTCTTCTCGAGACCAGGGAGGGAAGCTTTCTTT. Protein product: CASSYLFSRPGREAFF.

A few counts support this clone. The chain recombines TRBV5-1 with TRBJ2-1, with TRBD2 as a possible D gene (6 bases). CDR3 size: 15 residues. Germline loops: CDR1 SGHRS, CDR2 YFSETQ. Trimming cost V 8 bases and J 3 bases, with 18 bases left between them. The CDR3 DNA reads TGCGCCAGTGGAGCGGGTGGCGTCGTCTACAATGAGCAGTTCTTC. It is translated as CASGAGGVVYNEQFF.

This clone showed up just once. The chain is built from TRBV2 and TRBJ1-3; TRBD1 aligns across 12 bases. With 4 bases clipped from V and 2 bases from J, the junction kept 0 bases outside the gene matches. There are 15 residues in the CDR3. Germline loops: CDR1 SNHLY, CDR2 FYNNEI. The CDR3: CASSGDRGPGNTIYF. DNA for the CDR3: TGTGCCAGCAGTGGGGACAGGGGGCCTGGAAACACCATATATTTT. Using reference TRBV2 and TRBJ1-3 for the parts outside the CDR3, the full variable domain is EPEVTQTPSHQVTQMGQEVILRCVPISNHLYFYWYRQILGQKVEFLVSFYNNEISEKSEIFDDQFSVERPDGSNFTLKIRSTKLEDSAMYFCASSGDRGPGNTIYFGEGSWLTVV.

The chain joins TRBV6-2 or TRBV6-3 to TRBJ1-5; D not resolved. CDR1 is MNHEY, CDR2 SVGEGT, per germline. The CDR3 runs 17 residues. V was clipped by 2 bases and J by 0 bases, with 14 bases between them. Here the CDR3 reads CASSYILGRDSNQPQHF. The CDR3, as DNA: TGTGCCAGCAGTTACATCCTTGGACGGGATAGCAATCAGCCCCAGCATTTT.

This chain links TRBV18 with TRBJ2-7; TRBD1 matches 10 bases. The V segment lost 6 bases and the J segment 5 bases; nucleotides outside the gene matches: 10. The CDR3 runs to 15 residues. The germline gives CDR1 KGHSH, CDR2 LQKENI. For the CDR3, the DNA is TGTGCCAGCTCTCCCCCGGGACAGGGGATCCACGAGCAGTACTTC. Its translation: CASSPPGQGIHEQYF.

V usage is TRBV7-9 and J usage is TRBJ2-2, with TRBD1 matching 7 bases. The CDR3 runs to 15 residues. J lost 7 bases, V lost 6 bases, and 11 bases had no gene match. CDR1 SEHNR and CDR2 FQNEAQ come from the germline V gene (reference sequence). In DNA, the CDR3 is TGTGCCAGCAGATCTCTCGTACAGGGGTTCGGGGAGCTGTTTTTT. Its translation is CASRSLVQGFGELFF.

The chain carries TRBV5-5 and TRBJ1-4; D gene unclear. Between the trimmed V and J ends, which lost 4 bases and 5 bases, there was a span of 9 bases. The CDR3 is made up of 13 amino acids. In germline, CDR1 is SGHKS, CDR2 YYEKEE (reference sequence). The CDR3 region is CASSPGPNEKLFF. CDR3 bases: TGTGCCAGCAGCCCGGGTCCGAATGAAAAACTGTTTTTT.

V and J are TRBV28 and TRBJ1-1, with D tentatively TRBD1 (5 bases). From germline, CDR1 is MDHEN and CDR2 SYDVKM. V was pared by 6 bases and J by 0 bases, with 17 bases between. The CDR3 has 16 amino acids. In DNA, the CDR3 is TGTGCCAGCAGACAATTATACGGGGGGATGAACACTGAAGCTTTCTTT. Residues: CASRQLYGGMNTEAFF.

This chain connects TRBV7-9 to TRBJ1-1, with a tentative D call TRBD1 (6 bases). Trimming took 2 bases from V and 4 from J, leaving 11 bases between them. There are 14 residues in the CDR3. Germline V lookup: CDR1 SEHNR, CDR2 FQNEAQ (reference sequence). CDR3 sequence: CASSLYEGGTEAFF. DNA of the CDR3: TGTGCCAGCAGCTTATATGAAGGGGGCACTGAAGCTTTCTTT.

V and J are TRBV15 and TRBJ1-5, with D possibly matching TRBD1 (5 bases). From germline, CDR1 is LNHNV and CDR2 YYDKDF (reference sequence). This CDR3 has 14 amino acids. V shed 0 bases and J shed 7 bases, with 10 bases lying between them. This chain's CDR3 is CATSRDPGKQPQHF. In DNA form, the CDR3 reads TGTGCCACCAGCAGAGACCCAGGGAAGCAGCCCCAGCATTTT.

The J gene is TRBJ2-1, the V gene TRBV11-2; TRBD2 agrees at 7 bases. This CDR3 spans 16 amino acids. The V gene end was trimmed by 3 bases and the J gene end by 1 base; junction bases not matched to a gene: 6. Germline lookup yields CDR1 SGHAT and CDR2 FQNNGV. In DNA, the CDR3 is TGTGCCAGCAGCTTCGGAGCGGGAAAGTCCTACAATGAGCAGTTCTTC. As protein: CASSFGAGKSYNEQFF.

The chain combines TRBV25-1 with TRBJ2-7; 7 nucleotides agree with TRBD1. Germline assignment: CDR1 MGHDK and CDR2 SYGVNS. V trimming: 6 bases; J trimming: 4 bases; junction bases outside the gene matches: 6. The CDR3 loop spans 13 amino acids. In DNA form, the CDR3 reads TGTGCCAGCAGGAGGGACAGTTCGTACGAGCAGTACTTC. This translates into CASRRDSSYEQYF.

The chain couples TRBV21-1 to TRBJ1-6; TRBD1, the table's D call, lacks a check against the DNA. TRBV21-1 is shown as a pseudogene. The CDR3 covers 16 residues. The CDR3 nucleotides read TGTGCCAGCAGCTTAGGGGCCACACGGGATAATTCACCCCTCCACTTT. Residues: CASSLGATRDNSPLHF.

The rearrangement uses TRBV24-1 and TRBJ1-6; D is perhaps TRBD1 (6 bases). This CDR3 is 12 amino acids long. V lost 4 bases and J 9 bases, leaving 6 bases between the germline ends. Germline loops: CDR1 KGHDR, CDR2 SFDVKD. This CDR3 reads CATSEGGSPLHF. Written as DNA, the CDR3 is TGTGCCACCAGTGAAGGGGGTTCACCCCTCCACTTT.

The CDR3 region is CASSQDPTGQYEQYF. The CDR3 DNA reads TGCGCCAGCAGCCAAGATCCGACAGGGCAGTACGAGCAGTACTTC. The chain uses TRBV4-3 and TRBJ2-7, with 7 bases matching TRBD1. The V and J ends lost 0 bases and 4 bases, in that order; junction bases with no gene match: 6. CDR3 length equals 15 residues. Germline assignment: CDR1 LGHNA and CDR2 YSLEER.

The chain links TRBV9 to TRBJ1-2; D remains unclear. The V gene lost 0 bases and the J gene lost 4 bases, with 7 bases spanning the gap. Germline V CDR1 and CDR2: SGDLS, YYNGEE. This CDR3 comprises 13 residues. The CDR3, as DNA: TGTGCCAGCAGCGTAGATCACAGCTATGGCTACACCTTC. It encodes CASSVDHSYGYTF.

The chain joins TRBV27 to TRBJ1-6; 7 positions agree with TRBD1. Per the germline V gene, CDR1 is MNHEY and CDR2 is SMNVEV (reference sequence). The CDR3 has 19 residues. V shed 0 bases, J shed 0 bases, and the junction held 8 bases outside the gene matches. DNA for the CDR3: TGTGCCAGCAGTTTATCGAAGGGACAGACATCCTCCTATAATTCACCCCTCCACTTT. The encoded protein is CASSLSKGQTSSYNSPLHF.

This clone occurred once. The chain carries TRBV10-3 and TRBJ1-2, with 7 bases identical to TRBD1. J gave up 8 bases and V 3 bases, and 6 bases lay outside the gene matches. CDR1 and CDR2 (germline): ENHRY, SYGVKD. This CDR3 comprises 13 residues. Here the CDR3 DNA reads TGTGCCATCAGTGAAGCTCAGGGGGACGGCTACACCTTC. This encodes CAISEAQGDGYTF.

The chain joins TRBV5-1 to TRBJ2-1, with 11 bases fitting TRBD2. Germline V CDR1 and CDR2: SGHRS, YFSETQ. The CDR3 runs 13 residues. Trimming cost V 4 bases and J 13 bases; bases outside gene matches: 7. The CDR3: CASSRTSGSSQFF. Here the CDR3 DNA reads TGCGCCAGCAGCCGTACTAGCGGGAGTTCTCAGTTCTTC.

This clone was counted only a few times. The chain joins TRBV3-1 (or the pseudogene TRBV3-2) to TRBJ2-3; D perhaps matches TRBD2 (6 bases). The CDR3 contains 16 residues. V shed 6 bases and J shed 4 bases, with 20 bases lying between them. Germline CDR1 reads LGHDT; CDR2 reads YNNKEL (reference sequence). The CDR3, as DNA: TGTGCCAGCAGACCCACTGGCGGGAACGCCGCAGATACGCAGTATTTT. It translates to CASRPTGGNAADTQYF.

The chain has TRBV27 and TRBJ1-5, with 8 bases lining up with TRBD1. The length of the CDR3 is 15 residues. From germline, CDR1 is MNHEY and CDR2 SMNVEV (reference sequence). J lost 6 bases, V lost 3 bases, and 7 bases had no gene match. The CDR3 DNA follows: TGTGCCAGCAGTTTCACCCCCGACAGGGGTCAGCCCCAGCATTTT. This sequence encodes CASSFTPDRGQPQHF.

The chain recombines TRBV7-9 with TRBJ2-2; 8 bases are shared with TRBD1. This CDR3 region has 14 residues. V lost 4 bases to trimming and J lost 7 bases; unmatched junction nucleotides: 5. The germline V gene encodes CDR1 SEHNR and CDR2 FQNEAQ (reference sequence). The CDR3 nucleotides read TGTGCCAGCAGCTCTCAGGGGGCAGGCGGGGAGCTGTTTTTT. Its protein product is CASSSQGAGGELFF.

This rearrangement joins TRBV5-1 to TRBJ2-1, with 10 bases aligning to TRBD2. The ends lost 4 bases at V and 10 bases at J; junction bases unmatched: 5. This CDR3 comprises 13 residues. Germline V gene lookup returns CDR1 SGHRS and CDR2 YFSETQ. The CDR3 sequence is CASSQGLADEQFF. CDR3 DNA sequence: TGCGCCAGCAGCCAAGGACTAGCGGACGAGCAGTTCTTC.

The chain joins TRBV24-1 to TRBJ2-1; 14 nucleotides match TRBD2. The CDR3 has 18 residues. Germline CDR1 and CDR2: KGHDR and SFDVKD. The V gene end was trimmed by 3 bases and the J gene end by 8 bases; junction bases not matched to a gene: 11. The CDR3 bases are TGTGCCACCAGTGATGGCACGGGACTAGCGGGAGAGTTTTATGAGCAGTTCTTC. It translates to CATSDGTGLAGEFYEQFF.

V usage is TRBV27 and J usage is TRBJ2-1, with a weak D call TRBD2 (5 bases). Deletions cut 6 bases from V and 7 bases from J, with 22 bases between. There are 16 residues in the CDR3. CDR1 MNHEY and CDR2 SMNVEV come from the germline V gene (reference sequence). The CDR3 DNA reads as TGTGCCAGCAGCCAATACGGGCTTAGCGCTTGGAATGAGCAGTTCTTC. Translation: CASSQYGLSAWNEQFF.

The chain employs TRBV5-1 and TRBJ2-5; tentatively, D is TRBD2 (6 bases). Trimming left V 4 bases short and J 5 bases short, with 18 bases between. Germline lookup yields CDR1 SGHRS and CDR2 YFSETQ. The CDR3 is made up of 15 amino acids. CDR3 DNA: TGCGCCAGCAGCGGTTCGGGGGACCGTGGGGAGACCCAGTACTTC. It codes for CASSGSGDRGETQYF.

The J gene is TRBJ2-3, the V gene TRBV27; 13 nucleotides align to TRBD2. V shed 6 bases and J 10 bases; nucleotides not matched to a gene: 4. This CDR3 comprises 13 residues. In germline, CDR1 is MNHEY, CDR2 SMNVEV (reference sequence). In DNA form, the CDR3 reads TGTGCCAGCAGACTACTAGCGGGAGGGCCGCAGTATTTT. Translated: CASRLLAGGPQYF.

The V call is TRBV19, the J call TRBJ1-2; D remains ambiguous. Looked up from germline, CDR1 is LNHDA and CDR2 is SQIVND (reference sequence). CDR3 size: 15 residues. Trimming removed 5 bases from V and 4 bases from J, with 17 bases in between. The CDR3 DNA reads TGTGCCAGTAGTCCCGGGGTTTCCGTTTTCTATGGCTACACCTTC. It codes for CASSPGVSVFYGYTF. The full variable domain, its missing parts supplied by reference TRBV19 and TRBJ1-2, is DGGITQSPKYLFRKEGQNVTLSCEQNLNHDAMYWYRQDPGQGLRLIYYSQIVNDFQKGDIAEGYSVSREKKESFPLTVTSAQKNPTAFYLCASSPGVSVFYGYTFGSGTRLTVV.